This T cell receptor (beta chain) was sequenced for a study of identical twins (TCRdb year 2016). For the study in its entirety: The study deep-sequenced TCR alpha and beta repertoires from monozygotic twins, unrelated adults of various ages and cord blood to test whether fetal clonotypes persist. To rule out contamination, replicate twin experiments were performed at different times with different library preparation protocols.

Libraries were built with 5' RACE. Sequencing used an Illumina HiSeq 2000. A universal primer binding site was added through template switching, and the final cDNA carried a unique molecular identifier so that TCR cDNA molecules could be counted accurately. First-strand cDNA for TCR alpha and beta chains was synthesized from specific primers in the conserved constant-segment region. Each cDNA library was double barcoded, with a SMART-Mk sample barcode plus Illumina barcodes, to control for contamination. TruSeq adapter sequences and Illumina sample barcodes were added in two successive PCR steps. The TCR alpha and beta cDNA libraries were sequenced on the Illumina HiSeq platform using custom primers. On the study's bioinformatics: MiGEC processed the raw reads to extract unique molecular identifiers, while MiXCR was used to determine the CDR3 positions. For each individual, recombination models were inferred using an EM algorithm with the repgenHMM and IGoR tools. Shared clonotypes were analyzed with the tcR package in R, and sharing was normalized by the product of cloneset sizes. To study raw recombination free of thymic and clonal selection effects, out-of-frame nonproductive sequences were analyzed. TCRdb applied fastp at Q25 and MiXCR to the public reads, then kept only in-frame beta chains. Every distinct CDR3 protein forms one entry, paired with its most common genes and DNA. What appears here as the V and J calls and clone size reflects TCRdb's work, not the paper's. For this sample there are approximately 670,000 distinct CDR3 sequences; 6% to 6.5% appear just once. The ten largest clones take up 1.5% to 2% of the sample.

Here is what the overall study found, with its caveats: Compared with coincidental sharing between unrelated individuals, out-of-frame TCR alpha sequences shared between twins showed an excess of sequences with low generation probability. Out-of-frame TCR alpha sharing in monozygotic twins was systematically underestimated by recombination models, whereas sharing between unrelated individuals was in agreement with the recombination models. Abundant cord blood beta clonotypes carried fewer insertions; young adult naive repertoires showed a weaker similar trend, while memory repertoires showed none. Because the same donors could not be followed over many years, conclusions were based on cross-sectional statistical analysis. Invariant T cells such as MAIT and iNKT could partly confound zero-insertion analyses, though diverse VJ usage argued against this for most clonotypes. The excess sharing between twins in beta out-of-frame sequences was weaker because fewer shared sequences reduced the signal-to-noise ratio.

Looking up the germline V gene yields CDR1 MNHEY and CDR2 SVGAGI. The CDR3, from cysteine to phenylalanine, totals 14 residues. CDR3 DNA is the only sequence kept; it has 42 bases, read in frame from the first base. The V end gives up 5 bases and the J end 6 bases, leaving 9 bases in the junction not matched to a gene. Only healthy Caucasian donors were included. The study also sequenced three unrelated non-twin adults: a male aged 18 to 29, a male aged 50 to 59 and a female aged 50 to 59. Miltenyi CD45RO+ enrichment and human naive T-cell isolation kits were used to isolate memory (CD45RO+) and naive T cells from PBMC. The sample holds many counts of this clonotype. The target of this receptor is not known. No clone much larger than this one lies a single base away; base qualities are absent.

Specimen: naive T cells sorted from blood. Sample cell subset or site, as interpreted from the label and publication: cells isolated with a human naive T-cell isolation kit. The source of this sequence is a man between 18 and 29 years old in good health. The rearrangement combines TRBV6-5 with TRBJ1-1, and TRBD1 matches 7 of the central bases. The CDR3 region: CASSIDRVNPEAFF. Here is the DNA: TGTGCCAGCAGTATCGACAGGGTAAACCCTGAAGCTTTCTTT.